Sequencing of this TCR beta chain was carried out in a study of blood T cell repertoires in COVID-19. Study overall: Material from acute and convalescent COVID-19 was sourced from the United States, Italy and Spain.

Participants were aged about 18 to 90 years, lived in roughly 25 US areas, and enrolled virtually. Here immunoSEQ multiplex PCR was the method, and the copy in TCRdb shows in-frame clones only, minus some. This table holds 330,000 or so clones, around 87% found once. The CDR3 is 15 residues long. CDR1 and CDR2 (germline): SGHRS, YFSETQ. V was pared by 4 bases and J by 5 bases, with 15 bases between. Sequencing was performed on PBMCs or T cells enriched from blood (not recorded which). This TCR came from a man aged 35 to 55 in a cohort exposed to, infected with or recovered from COVID-19 (not recorded which). The chain recombines TRBV5-1 with TRBJ2-2; D might be TRBD2 (6 bases). The CDR3 DNA is TGCGCCAGCAGCAGACCGGGAGTTGGTACCGGGGAGCTGTTTTTT. Its translation: CASSRPGVGTGELFF.